The 30 T cell receptor beta chains reported below all come from one sample, sequenced in a study of T cell repertoires in cytomegalovirus infection. TCRdb reanalysed the reads using MiXCR and keeps one entry per CDR3 protein. The repertoire holds 200,000 to 250,000 distinct CDR3 sequences, with roughly 22% as singletons. The sequencing input was CD8+ T cells from PBMCs. Receptors were obtained from a human donor in good health (CMV status not recorded). Some clones in this sample may be carry-over from other donors' samples.

This chain connects TRBV27 to TRBJ2-7; a possible D gene is TRBD1 (6 bases). V was clipped by 8 bases and J by 3 bases, with 17 bases between them. The CDR3 loop spans 14 amino acids. Germline-derived CDR1 and CDR2 are MNHEY and SMNVEV (reference sequence). The chain's CDR3 is CASALVGRGYEQYF. CDR3 sequence (DNA): TGTGCCAGCGCTCTAGTGGGCAGGGGCTACGAGCAGTACTTC.

This chain joins TRBV20-1 and TRBJ1-6; D is perhaps TRBD1 (5 bases). CDR3 length: 16 residues. CDR1 DFQATT and CDR2 SNEGSKA come from the germline V gene (reference sequence). V lost 0 bases to trimming and J lost 10 bases, with 19 bases between them. This chain's CDR3 is CSARDAFSGAGSPLHF. In DNA form, the CDR3 reads TGCAGTGCTAGAGATGCTTTTAGCGGGGCCGGATCACCCCTCCACTTT.

This clonotype was picked up a small number of times. V usage is TRBV27 and J usage is TRBJ2-1; D assignment may be TRBD1 or TRBD2 (5 bases each). Trimming removed 8 bases at V and 2 bases at J, with 16 bases between. Looked up from germline, CDR1 is MNHEY and CDR2 is SMNVEV (reference sequence). CDR3 length equals 15 residues. CDR3 in DNA: TGTGCCAGCGGACCTCAGGGACCCCCCTACAATGAGCAGTTCTTC. This sequence encodes CASGPQGPPYNEQFF.

The rearrangement joins TRBV2 to TRBJ2-3; 12 bases agree with TRBD2. The CDR3 extends over 16 amino acids. The junction had 4 bases not matched to a gene; V was cut back by 6 bases and J by 0 bases. Germline CDR1 reads SNHLY; CDR2 reads FYNNEI. The chain's CDR3 is CASSVTSGGSTDTQYF. The CDR3 DNA reads as TGTGCCAGCAGCGTGACTAGCGGGGGAAGCACAGATACGCAGTATTTT.

The J gene is TRBJ1-2, the V gene TRBV7-9; tentatively, D is TRBD1 (6 bases). Looked up from germline, CDR1 is SEHNR and CDR2 is FQNEAQ (reference sequence). The CDR3 sequence is 13 residues long. V shed 5 bases and J shed 3 bases, with 10 bases lying between them. The CDR3 bases are TGTGCCAGCAGCGACGAGGGGGACTATGGCTACACCTTC. Translating gives CASSDEGDYGYTF. The full variable domain, with the rest looked up from reference TRBV7-9 and TRBJ1-2, is DTGVSQNPRHKITKRGQNVTFRCDPISEHNRLYWYRQTLGQGPEFLTYFQNEAQLEKSRLLSDRFSAERPKGSFSTLEIQRTEQGDSAMYLCASSDEGDYGYTFGSGTRLTVV.

The rearrangement links TRBV28 to TRBJ1-5; D possibly corresponds to TRBD1 (6 bases). This CDR3 spans 16 amino acids. The V end lost 5 bases, the J end lost 0 bases, and 14 bases lay between the germline ends. Germline V gene lookup returns CDR1 MDHEN and CDR2 SYDVKM. The CDR3 spells CASSLGTPYSNQPQHF. The CDR3 bases are TGTGCCAGCAGTCTAGGGACACCTTATAGCAATCAGCCCCAGCATTTT.

This clonotype has ten or more counts. The chain combines TRBV15 with TRBJ1-4, with D possibly matching TRBD1 (6 bases). Trimming took off 9 bases at V and 7 bases at J, with 12 bases between the two ends. The CDR3 contains 12 residues. CDR1 is LNHNV, CDR2 YYDKDF, per germline (reference sequence). Here the CDR3 DNA reads TGTGCCACTCAGACAGGCTCTGAAAAACTGTTTTTT. Amino acid sequence: CATQTGSEKLFF.

The chain has TRBV20-1 and TRBJ1-2; unclear D gene. V was pared by 3 bases and J by 3 bases, with 11 bases between. Germline V gene sequence: CDR1 DFQATT, CDR2 SNEGSKA (reference sequence). The CDR3 is 13 amino acids. CDR3 protein: CSARTGKDYGYTF. As DNA, the CDR3 is TGCAGTGCTAGGACCGGGAAAGACTATGGCTACACCTTC.

The rearrangement uses TRBV20-1 and TRBJ1-2; 8 nucleotides line up with TRBD1. With 1 base clipped from V and 3 bases from J, the junction kept 4 bases outside the gene matches. The germline gives CDR1 DFQATT, CDR2 SNEGSKA (reference sequence). The CDR3 contains 14 residues. The DNA for the CDR3 is TGCAGTGCTAGAGGTTTGGACAGGGACTATGGCTACACCTTC. Protein product: CSARGLDRDYGYTF.

This chain joins TRBV3-1 and TRBJ2-5; TRBD2 matches at 10 bases. The CDR3 has 14 amino acids. J was trimmed by 4 bases and V by 1 base; bases with no gene match: 0. CDR1 and CDR2 (germline): LGHDT, YNNKEL (reference sequence). CDR3 coding DNA: TGTGCCAGCAGCCAAGCTAGCGGGAGAGAGACCCAGTACTTC. Protein product: CASSQASGRETQYF.

For this clonotype: A clone one base away is much larger, so this may be a read error. This chain uses TRBV6-1 with TRBJ2-7; TRBD1 matches 8 bases. The CDR3 consists of 15 residues. Germline assignment: CDR1 MNHNS and CDR2 SASEGT. With V trimmed by 10 bases and J by 0 bases, 11 bases remained unmatched. In DNA, the CDR3 is TGTGCCATCTCCGACCCACAGGGGGGCTCCTACGAGCAGTACTTC. Residues: CAISDPQGGSYEQYF.

This clonotype was picked up many times. The rearrangement uses TRBV7-2 and TRBJ2-2; 8 nucleotides align to TRBD2. The J segment lost 1 base and the V segment lost 6 bases, leaving 4 bases of the junction unmatched. CDR1 is SGHTA, CDR2 FQGNSA, per germline. This CDR3 is built from 15 residues. In DNA, the CDR3 is TGTGCCAGCAGAACCGGGGGGGTGAACACCGGGGAGCTGTTTTTT. Translating it yields CASRTGGVNTGELFF.

The V and J genes are TRBV14 and TRBJ2-2; D tentatively fits TRBD1 or TRBD2 (5 bases each). Trimming shortened V by 4 bases and J by 6 bases, and 15 bases separated the two germline ends. The CDR3 extends over 15 amino acids. Germline V gives CDR1 SGHDN, CDR2 FVKESK. The CDR3 DNA is TGTGCCAGCAGCCCCGACCGGGACCGCGCCGGGGAGCTGTTTTTT. This sequence encodes CASSPDRDRAGELFF.

This clonotype was recorded at least ten times. The rearrangement joins TRBV12-3 or TRBV12-4 to TRBJ1-2, with D tentatively TRBD1 (6 bases). The CDR3 runs to 15 residues. Trimming removed 5 bases from V and 8 bases from J, with 21 bases in between. DNA for the CDR3: TGTGCCAGCAGTCCACGACAGGACTACTGGAGGGGCTACACCTTC. Residues: CASSPRQDYWRGYTF.

The rearrangement uses TRBV14 and TRBJ2-7, with TRBD1 identical over 12 bases. J was trimmed by 4 bases and V by 4 bases; bases with no gene match: 5. Germline-derived CDR1 and CDR2 are SGHDN and FVKESK. The CDR3 totals 15 residues. The CDR3 DNA sequence: TGTGCCAGCAGCCCACTGGGACAGGGGGCTTACGAGCAGTACTTC. Translating gives CASSPLGQGAYEQYF.

The chain combines TRBV7-6 with TRBJ2-3; a weak D match, TRBD2 (6 bases). Germline-derived CDR1 and CDR2 are SGHVS and FNYEAQ. Between the trimmed V and J ends, which lost 5 bases and 1 base, there was a span of 22 bases. The CDR3 spans 18 residues. CDR3 sequence: CASSHYAGTGEGTDTQYF. The CDR3 bases are TGTGCCAGCAGCCACTACGCAGGGACTGGAGAAGGCACAGATACGCAGTATTTT.

This clonotype was observed at least ten times. The chain carries TRBV12-3 or TRBV12-4 and TRBJ1-5; no clear D gene. V dropped 2 bases and J dropped 0 bases, with 5 bases sitting between them. The CDR3 covers 14 residues. CDR3 sequence (DNA): TGTGCCAGCAGTTTAACACATAGCAATCAGCCCCAGCATTTT. This translates into CASSLTHSNQPQHF.

There are many counts of this clonotype. The chain couples TRBV28 to TRBJ1-2; D might be TRBD1 (5 bases). Germline-derived CDR1 and CDR2 are MDHEN and SYDVKM. The CDR3 covers 13 residues. The germline V and J ends were trimmed by 2 bases and 4 bases, with 8 bases remaining between them. The CDR3 region is CASSLGRAYGYTF. CDR3 nucleotides: TGTGCCAGCAGTTTAGGCAGGGCCTATGGCTACACCTTC.

The genes are TRBV6-2 or TRBV6-3 and TRBJ2-2; 10 bases agree with TRBD2. CDR3 length: 14 amino acids. V dropped 5 bases and J dropped 3; count of bases not matched to a gene: 0. CDR1 and CDR2 from the germline V gene are MNHEY and SVGEGT. The CDR3 here is CASSSGRDTGELFF. The CDR3 nucleotides are TGTGCCAGCAGTAGCGGGAGGGACACCGGGGAGCTGTTTTTT.

V gene TRBV5-6 combines with J gene TRBJ1-1; TRBD1 matches 7 bases. The trim removed 0 bases at V and 2 bases at J, leaving 10 bases unmatched. Germline-derived CDR1 and CDR2 are SGHDT and YYEEEE. CDR3 length equals 17 residues. CDR3 in amino acids: CASSLVNRGEPNTEAFF. DNA of the CDR3: TGTGCCAGCAGCTTGGTAAACAGGGGAGAACCCAACACTGAAGCTTTCTTT. The whole variable domain, remainder taken from reference TRBV5-6 and TRBJ1-1, is DAGVTQSPTHLIKTRGQQVTLRCSPKSGHDTVSWYQQALGQGPQFIFQYYEEEERQRGNFPDRFSGHQFPNYSSELNVNALLLGDSALYLCASSLVNRGEPNTEAFFGQGTRLTVV.

This chain links TRBV29-1 with TRBJ1-2; possible D gene TRBD1, 5 bases. The V and J ends lost 7 bases and 8 bases respectively, with 14 bases between them. CDR1 is SQVTM and CDR2 is ANQGSEA in the germline V gene. There are 11 residues in the CDR3. The CDR3 loop reads CSARRDGGYTF. For the CDR3, the DNA is TGCAGCGCCAGGAGGGACGGGGGCTACACCTTC.

This clonotype occurred many times. This chain uses TRBV28 with TRBJ1-1, with D perhaps matching TRBD1 (6 bases). CDR3 length: 14 residues. Germline V CDR1 and CDR2: MDHEN, SYDVKM. V was trimmed by 4 bases and J by 5 bases, leaving 14 bases between them. The CDR3 DNA reads as TGTGCCAGCAGTTGGGGGGGGGCTGAAACTGAAGCTTTCTTT. Translating it yields CASSWGGAETEAFF.

The chain joins TRBV7-3 to TRBJ1-6; tentative D call: TRBD1 (6 bases). Germline values: CDR1 SGHTA, CDR2 FQGTGA. V was trimmed by 2 bases and J by 10 bases, leaving 15 bases between them. The CDR3 sequence is 15 residues long. The CDR3 nucleotides read TGTGCCAGCAGCTTACTGGGGGGCGCGGAATCACCCCTCCACTTT. The encoded protein is CASSLLGGAESPLHF.

This chain uses TRBV6-5 with TRBJ1-1; D is undetermined. V was pared by 8 bases and J by 4 bases, with 14 bases between. The CDR3 consists of 13 residues. Looked up from germline, CDR1 is MNHEY and CDR2 is SVGAGI. CDR3 sequence: CASLLTTGTEAFF. DNA for the CDR3: TGTGCCAGCCTTCTTACCACGGGCACTGAAGCTTTCTTT.

This clonotype appeared a few times. The genes are TRBV28 and TRBJ2-1; the D is unclear. Germline V gene sequence: CDR1 MDHEN, CDR2 SYDVKM. The ends were cut back, 8 bases at V and 4 bases at J, with 9 bases in the middle. This CDR3 contains 12 residues. This CDR3 is CASETYYNEQFF. CDR3 nucleotides: TGTGCCAGCGAGACCTATTACAATGAGCAGTTCTTC.

This clonotype was picked up many times. The rearrangement joins TRBV2 to TRBJ2-1; D is possibly TRBD2 (5 bases). Trimming took 3 bases from V and 4 from J, leaving 10 bases between them. The CDR3 extends over 14 amino acids. Germline CDR1 reads SNHLY; CDR2 reads FYNNEI. Here the CDR3 reads CASSEIREYNEQFF. CDR3 nucleotides: TGTGCCAGCAGTGAGATCCGGGAATACAATGAGCAGTTCTTC.

This clonotype was observed at least ten times. This sequence joins TRBV7-2 and TRBJ2-5; D may be TRBD2 (6 bases). V lost 3 bases, J lost 4 bases, and 12 bases lay in between. The CDR3 is 14 residues long. Germline CDR1 and CDR2: SGHTA and FQGNSA. The chain's CDR3 is CASSFRGDRETQYF. In nucleotides, the CDR3 is TGTGCCAGCAGCTTTCGCGGGGACCGAGAGACCCAGTACTTC.

A few counts support this clonotype. The chain joins TRBV29-1 to TRBJ1-1; D remains unclear. Trimming shortened V by 4 bases and J by 11 bases, and 14 bases separated the two germline ends. The CDR3 sequence is 11 residues long. The V gene's germline CDR1 is SQVTM and CDR2 ANQGSEA. CDR3 sequence (DNA): TGCAGCGTTGTGTTTTTGCAGGCGGCTTTCTTT. Translation: CSVVFLQAAFF.

This clonotype was seen many times. This rearrangement joins TRBV7-3 to TRBJ2-7; 12 positions match TRBD1. The CDR3 spans 17 residues. CDR1 SGHTA and CDR2 FQGTGA come from the germline V gene. J lost 6 bases, V lost 1 base, and 10 bases had no gene match. The CDR3 is CASSLKPPGQGASEQYF. DNA of the CDR3: TGTGCCAGCAGCTTAAAACCCCCGGGACAGGGGGCTTCCGAGCAGTACTTC. The whole variable domain, remainder taken from reference TRBV7-3 and TRBJ2-7, is GAGVSQTPSNKVTEKGKYVELRCDPISGHTALYWYRQSLGQGPEFLIYFQGTGAADDSGLPNDRFFAVRPEGSVSTLKIQRTERGDSAVYLCASSLKPPGQGASEQYFGPGTRLTVT.

On this clonotype: A much larger clone is a single base away; this may be a read error. The rearrangement joins TRBV12-3 or TRBV12-4 to TRBJ2-1; D remains unclear. This CDR3 has 11 amino acids. The CDR3 region is CVSSVGNEQFF. The DNA for the CDR3 is TGTGTCAGCAGCGTGGGTAATGAGCAGTTCTTC.